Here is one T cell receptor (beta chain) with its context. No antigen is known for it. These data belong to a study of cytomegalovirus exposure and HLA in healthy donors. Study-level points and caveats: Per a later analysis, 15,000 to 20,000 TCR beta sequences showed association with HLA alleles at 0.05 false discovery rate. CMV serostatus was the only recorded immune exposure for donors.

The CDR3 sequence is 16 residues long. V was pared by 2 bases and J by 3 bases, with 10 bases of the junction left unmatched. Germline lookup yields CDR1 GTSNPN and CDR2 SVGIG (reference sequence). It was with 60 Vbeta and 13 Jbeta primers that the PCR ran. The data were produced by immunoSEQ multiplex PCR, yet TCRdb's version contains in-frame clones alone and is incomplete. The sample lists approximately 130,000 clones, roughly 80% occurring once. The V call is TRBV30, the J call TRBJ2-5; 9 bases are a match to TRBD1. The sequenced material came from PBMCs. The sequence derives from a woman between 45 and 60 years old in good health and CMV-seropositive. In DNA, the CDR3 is TGTGCCTGGAGTAGTTGGGCGGGGACAGGGAAAGAGACCCAGTACTTC. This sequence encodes CAWSSWAGTGKETQYF.